This T cell receptor beta chain was recorded in a study of blood T cells in healthy people across ages. A J-beta primer mix and a sample-barcoded 5' primer were used in a second PCR of about 6 to 12 cycles. TCRdb passed the 5' RACE reads through MiXCR, listing each CDR3 protein once. The repertoire has 600,000 to 650,000 distinct CDR3 sequences, roughly three fifths of them found once; the top ten carry roughly 34%. V was cut by 0 bases and J by 0 bases, with 9 bases left in between. The CDR3 totals 15 residues. Germline V CDR1 and CDR2: SGHRS, YFSETQ. Sequenced material: blood. This TCR was recovered from a man aged 55 to 70 in good health. This chain connects TRBV5-1 to TRBJ1-1; weak D call: TRBD1 (6 bases). CDR3 protein: CASSLVGGMNTEAFF. In nucleotides, the CDR3 is TGCGCCAGCAGCTTGGTAGGGGGAATGAACACTGAAGCTTTCTTT.